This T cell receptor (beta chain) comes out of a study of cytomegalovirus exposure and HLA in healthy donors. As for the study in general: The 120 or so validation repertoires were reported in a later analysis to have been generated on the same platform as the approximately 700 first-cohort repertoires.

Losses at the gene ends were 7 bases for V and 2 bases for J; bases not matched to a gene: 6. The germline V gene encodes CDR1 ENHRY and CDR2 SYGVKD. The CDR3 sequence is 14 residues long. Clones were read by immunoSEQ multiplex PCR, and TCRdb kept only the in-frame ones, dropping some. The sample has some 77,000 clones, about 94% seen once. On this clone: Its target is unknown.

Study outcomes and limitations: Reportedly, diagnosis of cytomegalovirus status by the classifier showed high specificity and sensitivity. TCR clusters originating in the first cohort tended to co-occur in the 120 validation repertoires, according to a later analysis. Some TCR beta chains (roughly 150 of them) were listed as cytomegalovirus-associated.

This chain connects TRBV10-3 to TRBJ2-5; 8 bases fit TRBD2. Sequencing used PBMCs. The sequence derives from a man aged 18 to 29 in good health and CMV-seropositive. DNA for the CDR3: TGTGCCATCAACGCAGCGGGGGAGCAAGAGACCCAGTACTTC. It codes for CAINAAGEQETQYF.